The rows below give T cell receptor beta chains drawn from one sample of a study of blood T cell repertoires in COVID-19. Sequencing used immunoSEQ multiplex PCR; TCRdb keeps in-frame clones, though not all of them. There are roughly 260,000 clones in the sample; roughly nine tenths occur only once, and roughly 2.4% lies in the top ten. Sequencing was carried out using peripheral blood. Receptor source: a woman aged 45-65 years who had recovered from COVID-19. CDR3s include the opening cysteine and the closing phenylalanine or tryptophan. A D gene is named only where the DNA matches it firmly. Where a row states a size, it is once, few, many or the class of an expanded clone; other rows omit it.

>-|-|TRBV5-1|TRBJ1-1
CASSPQVWNTEAFF
TGCGCCAGCAGCCCCCAGGTATGGAACACTGAAGCTTTCTTT
>-|TRBD1|TRBV7-2|TRBJ2-1
CASSPGQGRWDEQFF
TGTGCCAGCAGCCCAGGACAGGGGCGGTGGGATGAGCAGTTCTTC
>-|TRBD1|TRBV5-1|TRBJ1-1
CASRTGTGNTEAFF
TGCGCCAGCAGGACTGGGACAGGGAACACTGAAGCTTTCTTT
>-|-|TRBV19|TRBJ1-1
CASSLKGAGIKLEAFF
TGTGCCAGTAGTCTTAAAGGGGCAGGGATCAAGCTTGAAGCTTTCTTT
>-|-|TRBV19|TRBJ1-2
CASSIPGRGFDYGYTF
TGTGCCAGTAGTATTCCGGGTAGGGGTTTTGACTATGGCTACACCTTC
>-|-|TRBV6-6|TRBJ1-1
CASSPPRQGISMNTEAFF
TGTGCCAGCAGTCCTCCAAGGCAGGGGATTTCTATGAACACTGAAGCTTTCTTT
>-|TRBD1|TRBV5-1|TRBJ1-5
CASRTGDRDNQPQHF
TGCGCCAGTCGCACAGGGGATCGAGACAATCAGCCCCAGCATTTT
>-|-|TRBV18|TRBJ1-2
CASSPLDSYGYTF
TGTGCCAGCTCACCCCTCGACAGCTATGGCTACACCTTC
>-|TRBD2|TRBV5-6|TRBJ2-2
CASSLRQSGSNTGELFF
TGTGCCAGCAGCTTGCGCCAAAGCGGGAGTAACACCGGGGAGCTGTTTTTT
>-|TRBD1|TRBV5-4|TRBJ1-3
CASSFNRGPSGNTIYF
TGTGCCAGCAGCTTTAACAGGGGGCCCTCTGGAAACACCATATATTTT
>-|TRBD1|TRBV5-5|TRBJ2-7
CASSLAGQAVQYF
TGTGCCAGCAGCTTGGCCGGACAGGCCGTGCAGTACTTC
>-|TRBD1|TRBV3-1/TRBV3-2|TRBJ1-1
CASSLGTDTEAFF
TGTGCCAGCAGTCTCGGGACAGACACTGAAGCTTTCTTT
>-|-|TRBV5-4|TRBJ2-1
CASSLRRRDNEQFF
TGTGCCAGCAGCTTGAGGAGGAGGGACAATGAGCAGTTCTTC
>once|-|TRBV15|TRBJ1-2
CATSREAGSNYGYTF
TGTGCCACCAGCAGAGAGGCGGGTTCTAACTATGGCTACACCTTC
>-|TRBD1|TRBV5-6|TRBJ1-1
CASSQARTGRLNTEAFF
TGTGCCAGCAGCCAGGCCCGGACAGGGCGTTTGAACACTGAAGCTTTCTTT
>-|TRBD2|TRBV24-1|TRBJ2-1
CATGGGVVYNEQFF
TGTGCCACCGGGGGGGGAGTGGTCTACAATGAGCAGTTCTTC
>once|TRBD2|TRBV30|TRBJ2-7
CAWSDEGTSRSYEQYF
TGTGCCTGGAGTGACGAGGGGACTAGCCGTTCCTACGAGCAGTACTTC
>-|TRBD2|TRBV5-1|TRBJ2-5
CASSLAPSGGAETQYF
TGCGCCAGCAGCTTGGCTCCAAGCGGGGGGGCCGAGACCCAGTACTTC
>-|TRBD2|TRBV5-1|TRBJ2-5
CASSLEASGSAETQYF
TGCGCCAGCAGCTTGGAGGCTAGCGGGAGCGCGGAGACCCAGTACTTC
>-|-|TRBV6-5|TRBJ1-4
CASSYSYLNNEKLFF
TGTGCCAGCAGTTACTCCTATCTTAACAATGAAAAACTGTTTTTT
>-|-|TRBV19|TRBJ2-3
CASSMRSGYTDTQYF
TGTGCCAGTAGTATGAGGAGCGGGTACACAGATACGCAGTATTTT
>-|-|TRBV28|TRBJ1-1
CASSSLTGVNTEAFF
TGTGCCAGCAGTTCTCTGACAGGTGTGAACACTGAAGCTTTCTTT
>once|TRBD1|TRBV30|TRBJ2-4
CAWKPPRQGNIQYF
TGTGCCTGGAAGCCCCCTCGACAGGGAAACATTCAGTACTTC
>-|-|TRBV7-2|TRBJ1-5
CASSPGGGNQPQHF
TGTGCCAGCAGCCCCGGGGGGGGCAATCAGCCCCAGCATTTT
>-|-|TRBV14|TRBJ2-3
CASSQSRTQPDTQYF
TGTGCCAGCAGCCAATCCAGGACTCAACCAGATACGCAGTATTTT
>once|-|TRBV7-2|TRBJ1-4
CASSLEGGVKLFF
TGTGCCAGCAGCTTAGAAGGGGGGGTAAAACTGTTTTTT
>-|-|TRBV12-5|TRBJ1-2
CASGLGTRSNYGYTF
TGTGCTAGTGGTTTGGGGACACGATCTAACTATGGCTACACCTTC
>-|TRBD1|TRBV4-3|TRBJ1-2
CASSPGGGTGEEGYTF
TGCGCCAGCAGCCCTGGCGGCGGGACAGGGGAGGAAGGCTACACCTTC
>-|-|TRBV28|TRBJ1-5
CASSPRVFSNQPQHF
TGTGCCAGCAGCCCCAGGGTTTTTAGCAATCAGCCCCAGCATTTT
>-|TRBD2|TRBV27|TRBJ2-7
CASSFRGAYEQYF
TGTGCCAGCAGTTTCCGGGGGGCCTACGAGCAGTACTTC
>-|-|TRBV4-3|TRBJ1-5
CASSNRAGNQPQHF
TGCGCCAGCAGTAACAGGGCAGGGAATCAGCCCCAGCATTTT
>-|-|TRBV30|TRBJ1-1
CAWSVDRGNTEAFF
TGTGCCTGGAGTGTAGACCGGGGTAACACTGAAGCTTTCTTT
>-|-|TRBV27|TRBJ2-3
CASSLSLGGISTDTQYF
TGTGCCAGCAGTTTATCCCTCGGGGGTATTAGCACAGATACGCAGTATTTT
>-|-|TRBV7-8|TRBJ2-3
CASSLGDYFTDTQYF
TGTGCCAGCAGCTTAGGCGACTATTTCACAGATACGCAGTATTTT
>-|-|TRBV4-3|TRBJ2-1
CASSQEGAGDEQFF
TGCGCCAGCAGCCAAGAGGGCGCGGGCGATGAGCAGTTCTTC
>few|-|TRBV10-3|TRBJ2-7
CAITKGGRNPDGSSYEQYF
TGTGCCATCACTAAGGGGGGGCGGAACCCCGATGGATCTTCCTACGAGCAGTACTTC
>-|TRBD1|TRBV27|TRBJ1-5
CASSVGQGSGNQPQHF
TGTGCCAGCAGCGTCGGACAGGGGAGCGGCAATCAGCCCCAGCATTTT
>-|-|TRBV2|TRBJ1-2
CASRDKARGDYGYTF
TGTGCCAGCAGGGATAAGGCCAGGGGTGACTATGGCTACACCTTC
>-|-|TRBV2|TRBJ2-1
CAASGANSYNEQFF
TGTGCCGCGTCAGGGGCGAACTCCTACAATGAGCAGTTCTTC
>-|-|TRBV5-4|TRBJ1-2
CASSYPSGVNYGYTF
TGTGCCAGCAGCTACCCCTCCGGGGTTAACTATGGCTACACCTTC
>-|TRBD1|TRBV9|TRBJ1-2
CASSATGAGGLGYTF
TGTGCCAGCAGCGCAACAGGGGCGGGGGGTCTCGGCTACACCTTC
>-|-|TRBV6-5|TRBJ2-2
CASSLRGGAGELFF
TGTGCCAGCAGTCTACGAGGGGGGGCCGGGGAGCTGTTTTTT
>-|TRBD1|TRBV6-4|TRBJ1-5
CASSGTGGARQPQHF
TGTGCCAGCAGTGGAACAGGGGGCGCGAGGCAGCCCCAGCATTTT
>-|TRBD1|TRBV2|TRBJ2-7
CASNGPGGNEQYF
TGTGCCAGCAATGGGCCAGGGGGCAACGAGCAGTACTTC
>few|TRBD2|TRBV29-1|TRBJ2-3
CSVGASGTDTQYF
TGCAGCGTTGGGGCTAGCGGGACGGATACGCAGTATTTT
>once|-|TRBV2|TRBJ2-7
CASSYSTGRQLGGTYEQYF
TGTGCCAGCAGTTACTCCACCGGGCGTCAACTCGGGGGAACCTACGAGCAGTACTTC
>-|TRBD1|TRBV5-5|TRBJ2-1
CASSPGVRDSSFYSYNEQFF
TGTGCCAGCAGCCCGGGCGTCCGGGACAGCTCCTTTTACTCCTACAATGAGCAGTTCTTC
>-|TRBD1|TRBV28|TRBJ2-3
CASSSTGWGDTQYF
TGTGCCAGCAGTTCGACAGGGTGGGGGGATACGCAGTATTTT
>-|TRBD1|TRBV28|TRBJ1-1
CASSSYTGETEAFF
TGTGCCAGCAGTTCTTACACAGGGGAGACTGAAGCTTTCTTT
>-|-|TRBV4-3|TRBJ1-2
CASSRLPGGEDAYGYTF
TGCGCCAGCAGCCGTCTCCCGGGAGGTGAGGATGCCTATGGCTACACCTTC
>-|TRBD1|TRBV19|TRBJ1-1
CASSIRGQGVRNTEAFF
TGTGCCAGTAGTATTCGGGGACAGGGGGTACGGAACACTGAAGCTTTCTTT
>few|TRBD1|TRBV10-3|TRBJ1-6
CAISEGQGNSPLHF
TGTGCCATCAGTGAGGGACAGGGAAATTCACCCCTCCACTTT
>-|TRBD1|TRBV6-5|TRBJ1-5
CASSSHQGAGQPQHF
TGTGCCAGCAGCTCACACCAGGGGGCCGGGCAGCCCCAGCATTTT
>-|TRBD1|TRBV7-2|TRBJ1-2
CASSLRQGGIGGYTF
TGTGCCAGCAGCTTACGGCAGGGGGGAATCGGCGGCTACACCTTC
>-|TRBD1|TRBV6-4|TRBJ1-2
CASSRTGVRCGYTF
TGTGCCAGCAGCCGCACAGGGGTAAGGTGCGGCTACACCTTC
>-|-|TRBV18|TRBJ1-1
CASFRQGTRLNTEAFF
TGTGCCAGCTTCCGTCAGGGGACCCGGCTGAACACTGAAGCTTTCTTT
>-|-|TRBV6-5|TRBJ1-1
CASSHIQARNTEAFF
TGTGCCAGCAGTCATATACAGGCGAGGAACACTGAAGCTTTCTTT